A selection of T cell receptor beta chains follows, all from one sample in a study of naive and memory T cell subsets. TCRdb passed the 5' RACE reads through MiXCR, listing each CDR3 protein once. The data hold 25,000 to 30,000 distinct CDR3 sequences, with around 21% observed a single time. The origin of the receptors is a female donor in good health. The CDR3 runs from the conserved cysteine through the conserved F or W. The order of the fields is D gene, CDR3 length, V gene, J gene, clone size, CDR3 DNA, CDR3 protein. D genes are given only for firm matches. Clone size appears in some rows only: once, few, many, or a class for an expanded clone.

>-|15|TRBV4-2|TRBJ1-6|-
TGTGCCAGCAGCCAAGCACCAGGGGCGGATTCACCCCTCCACTTT
CASSQAPGADSPLHF
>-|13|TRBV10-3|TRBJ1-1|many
TGTGCCATCACCGCGGGGGGTAGGGATGAAGCTTTCTTT
CAITAGGRDEAFF
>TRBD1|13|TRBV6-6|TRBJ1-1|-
TGTGCCAGCCGCAGGGGGCAAGGTACTGAAGCTTTCTTT
CASRRGQGTEAFF
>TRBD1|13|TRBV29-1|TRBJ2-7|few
TGCAGCGTTGGGACAGGGGGCGTCTCCGAGCAGTACTTC
CSVGTGGVSEQYF
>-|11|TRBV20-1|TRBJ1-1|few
TGCAGTGCTAGCCAGTTAAATGAAGCTTTCTTT
CSASQLNEAFF
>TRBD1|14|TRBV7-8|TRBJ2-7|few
TGTGCCAGCAGGGGGGACAGGGAATCCTACGAGCAGTACTTC
CASRGDRESYEQYF
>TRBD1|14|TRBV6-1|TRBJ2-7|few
TGTGCCAGCAGTGAAGCGGACAGGGCCTACGAGCAGTACTTC
CASSEADRAYEQYF
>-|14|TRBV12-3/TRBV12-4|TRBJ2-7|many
TGTGCCAGCAGCCCCGGGGTGTCGATCTACGAGCAGTACTTC
CASSPGVSIYEQYF
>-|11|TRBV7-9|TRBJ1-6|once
TGTGCCAGCAGCTTAGGCTCACCCCTCCACTTT
CASSLGSPLHF
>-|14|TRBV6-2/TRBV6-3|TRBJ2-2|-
TGTGCCAGCAGTTGGGCAGGGAACACCGGGGAGCTGTTTTTT
CASSWAGNTGELFF
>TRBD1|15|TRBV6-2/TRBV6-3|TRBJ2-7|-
TGTGCCAGCAGTTCCCCGGGACAGGGGATCTACGAGCAGTACTTC
CASSSPGQGIYEQYF
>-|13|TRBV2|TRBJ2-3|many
TGTGCCAGCAGTTACTTTCTCGGAGATACGCAGTATTTT
CASSYFLGDTQYF
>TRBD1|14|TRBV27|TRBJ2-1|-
TGTGCCAGCAGCCCCAGACAGGGGGGCAATGAGCAGTTCTTC
CASSPRQGGNEQFF
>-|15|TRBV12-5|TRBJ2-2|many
TGTGCTAGTGGTTTGGTACAGGGAAACACCGGGGAGCTGTTTTTT
CASGLVQGNTGELFF
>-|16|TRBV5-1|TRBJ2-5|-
TGCGCCAGCAGCTTGGAAGTGACCAAAGCCATCGAGACCCAGTACTTC
CASSLEVTKAIETQYF
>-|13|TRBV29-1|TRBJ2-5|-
TGCAGCGTTGAAAGGGGACCCAAAGAGACCCAGTACTTC
CSVERGPKETQYF
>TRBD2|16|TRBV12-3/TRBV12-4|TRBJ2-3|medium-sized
TGTGCCAGCAGTTTGAGGACTAGCAGGAGCACAGATACGCAGTATTTT
CASSLRTSRSTDTQYF
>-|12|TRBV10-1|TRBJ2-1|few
TGCGCCAGCAGTGATGTTTGGAATGAGCAGTTCTTC
CASSDVWNEQFF
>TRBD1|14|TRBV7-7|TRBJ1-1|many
TGTGCCAGCAGCCCCGGGACAGCGAACACTGAAGCTTTCTTT
CASSPGTANTEAFF
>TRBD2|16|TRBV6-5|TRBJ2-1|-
TGTGCCAGCAGTTACTCGACGGTAGCGGGGGGGGAAGAGCAGTTCTTC
CASSYSTVAGGEEQFF
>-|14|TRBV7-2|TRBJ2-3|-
TGTGCCAGCAGGTTTTCGCGGGTGGCAGATACGCAGTATTTT
CASRFSRVADTQYF
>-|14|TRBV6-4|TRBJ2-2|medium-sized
TGTGCCAGCAGTGATTCCGCAAACACCGGGGAGCTGTTTTTT
CASSDSANTGELFF
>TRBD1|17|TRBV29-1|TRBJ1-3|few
TGCAGCGTCCGGGACAGGGGGTTATCGCCCTCTGGAAACACCATATATTTT
CSVRDRGLSPSGNTIYF
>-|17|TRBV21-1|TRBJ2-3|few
TGTGCCAGCAGCCCCCAGCGGTCTAGCGGGGGCACAGATACGCAGTATTTT
CASSPQRSSGGTDTQYF
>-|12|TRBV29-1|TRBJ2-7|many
TGCAGCGCCGGGGCGGGCATCGACGAGCAGTACTTC
CSAGAGIDEQYF
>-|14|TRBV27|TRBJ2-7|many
TGTGCCAGCAGCCGGGACCCATCCGCTTGGGAGCAGTACTTC
CASSRDPSAWEQYF
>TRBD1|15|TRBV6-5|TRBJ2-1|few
TGTGCCAGCAGTTACTCTAGGGACAGGGGCTATGAGCAGTTCTTC
CASSYSRDRGYEQFF
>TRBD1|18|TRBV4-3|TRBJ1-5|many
TGCGCCAGCAGCCAAGATACCCTCGACAGGGACGGGTATCAGCCCCAGCATTTT
CASSQDTLDRDGYQPQHF
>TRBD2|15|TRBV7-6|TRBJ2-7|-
TGTGCCAGCAGCCCGGGACTAGCGGGAGCCTACGAGCAGTACTTC
CASSPGLAGAYEQYF
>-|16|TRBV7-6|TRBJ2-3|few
TGTGCCAGCAGCTTGAAGGGGCTAGCGAAGACAGATACGCAGTATTTT
CASSLKGLAKTDTQYF
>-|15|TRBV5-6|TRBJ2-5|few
TGTGCCAGCAGCACCCTTGGACAGTCTCAAGAGACCCAGTACTTC
CASSTLGQSQETQYF
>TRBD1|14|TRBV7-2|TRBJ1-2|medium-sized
TGTGCCAGCAGCTTAGGGACAGGGGCTCGTGGCTACACCTTC
CASSLGTGARGYTF
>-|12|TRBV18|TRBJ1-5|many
TGTGCCAGCTCACCGGGGGGTCAGCCCCAGCATTTT
CASSPGGQPQHF
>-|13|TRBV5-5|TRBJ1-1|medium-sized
TGTGCCAGCAGCACCGACACGAACACTGAAGCTTTCTTT
CASSTDTNTEAFF
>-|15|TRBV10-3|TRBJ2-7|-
TGTGCCATCAGTGAGACTCGAACAGGGACTCACGAGCAGTACTTC
CAISETRTGTHEQYF
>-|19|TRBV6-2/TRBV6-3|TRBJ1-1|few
TGTGCCAGCAGTTACTCGAGGGTCGCAGACATATTGGAGAACACTGAAGCTTTCTTT
CASSYSRVADILENTEAFF
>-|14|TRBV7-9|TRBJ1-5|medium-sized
TGTGCCAGCAGCTTGGAGGGGGTCCCCTGGCCCCAGCATTTT
CASSLEGVPWPQHF
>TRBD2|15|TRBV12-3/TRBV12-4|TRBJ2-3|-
TGTGCCAGCCGGGAGGGACGGGAAAACACAGATACGCAGTATTTT
CASREGRENTDTQYF
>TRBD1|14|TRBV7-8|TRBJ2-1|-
TGTGCCAGCAGCTTAAGGGGGCCAGGTAATGAGCAGTTCTTC
CASSLRGPGNEQFF
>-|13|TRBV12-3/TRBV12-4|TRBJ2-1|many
TGTGCCAGCAGTTTCCGAACTGGGAGTGAGCAGTTCTTC
CASSFRTGSEQFF
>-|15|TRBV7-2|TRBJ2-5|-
TGTGCCAGCAGCTCAGGGGGGTCACCACAAGAGACCCAGTACTTC
CASSSGGSPQETQYF
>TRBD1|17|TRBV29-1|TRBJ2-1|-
TGCAGCGTTGAAGATCGCGTTCGGCAGGGGGCCTACAATGAGCAGTTCTTC
CSVEDRVRQGAYNEQFF
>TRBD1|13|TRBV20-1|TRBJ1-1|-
TGCAGTGCAGGACAGGGGCAGAACACTGAAGCTTTCTTT
CSAGQGQNTEAFF
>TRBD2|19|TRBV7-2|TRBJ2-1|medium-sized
TGTGCCAGCAGCTTAGCTACTAGCGGGGGCCGTCGCTCCTACAATGAGCAGTTCTTC
CASSLATSGGRRSYNEQFF
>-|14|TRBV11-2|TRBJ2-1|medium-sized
TGTGCCAGCAGCTTACACCTCTCGGTCCCTGAGCAGTTCTTC
CASSLHLSVPEQFF
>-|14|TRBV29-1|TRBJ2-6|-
TGCAGCGTTACAGGTGGCTCTGGGGCCAACGTCCTGACTTTC
CSVTGGSGANVLTF
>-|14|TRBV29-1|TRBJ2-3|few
TGCAGCGTGGAAACAGGTTCGTCACCAGATACGCAGTATTTT
CSVETGSSPDTQYF
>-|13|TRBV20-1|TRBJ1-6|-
TGCAGTGCTAGTTCGGAATATAATTCACCCCTCCACTTT
CSASSEYNSPLHF
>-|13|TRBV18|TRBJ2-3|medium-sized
TGTGCCAGCTCCCCGACTACGTCAGATACGCAGTATTTT
CASSPTTSDTQYF
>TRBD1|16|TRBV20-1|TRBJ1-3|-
TGCAGTGCTAGAGGGCTCCGGGACAGGGGGCGATCCACCATATATTTT
CSARGLRDRGRSTIYF
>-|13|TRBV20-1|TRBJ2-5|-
TGCAGTGCTAGAGTATCCGGACGAGAGACCCAGTACTTC
CSARVSGRETQYF
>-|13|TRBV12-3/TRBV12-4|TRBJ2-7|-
TGTGCCAGCAGTTTAAGGCAGAACTACGAGCAGTACTTC
CASSLRQNYEQYF
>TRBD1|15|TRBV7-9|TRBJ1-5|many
TGTGCCAGCAGCTTAATAACAGGGGGCAATCAGCCCCAGCATTTT
CASSLITGGNQPQHF
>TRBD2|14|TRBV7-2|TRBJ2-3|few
TGTGCCAGCAGCTCGGGACTAAGCACAGATACGCAGTATTTT
CASSSGLSTDTQYF